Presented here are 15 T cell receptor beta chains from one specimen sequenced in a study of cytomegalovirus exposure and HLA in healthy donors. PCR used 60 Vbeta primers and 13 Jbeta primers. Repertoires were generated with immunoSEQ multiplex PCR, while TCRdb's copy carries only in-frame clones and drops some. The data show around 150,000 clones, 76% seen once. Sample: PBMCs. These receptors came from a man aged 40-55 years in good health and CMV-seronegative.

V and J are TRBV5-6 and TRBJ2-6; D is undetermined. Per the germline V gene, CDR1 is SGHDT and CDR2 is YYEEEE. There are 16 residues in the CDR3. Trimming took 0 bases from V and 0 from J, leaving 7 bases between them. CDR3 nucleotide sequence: TGTGCCAGCAGCTTGGGGCCGGGCTCTGGGGCCAACGTCCTGACTTTC. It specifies CASSLGPGSGANVLTF.

This CDR3 is CATSRDGEGPGELFF. CDR3 in DNA: TGTGCCACCAGCAGAGATGGGGAGGGCCCGGGGGAGCTGTTTTTT. The chain uses TRBV15 and TRBJ2-2; 7 bases align to TRBD2. V lost 0 bases, J lost 8 bases, and 6 bases stayed unmatched. The CDR3 runs to 15 residues. Germline-derived CDR1 and CDR2 are LNHNV and YYDKDF (reference sequence).

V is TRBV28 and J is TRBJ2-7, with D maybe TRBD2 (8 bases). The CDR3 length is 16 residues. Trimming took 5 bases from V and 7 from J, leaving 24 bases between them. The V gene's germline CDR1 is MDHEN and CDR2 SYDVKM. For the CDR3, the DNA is TGTGCCAGCAGTCTACAAACAGGGGTAGCGGGAATGGAGCAGTACTTC. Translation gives CASSLQTGVAGMEQYF.

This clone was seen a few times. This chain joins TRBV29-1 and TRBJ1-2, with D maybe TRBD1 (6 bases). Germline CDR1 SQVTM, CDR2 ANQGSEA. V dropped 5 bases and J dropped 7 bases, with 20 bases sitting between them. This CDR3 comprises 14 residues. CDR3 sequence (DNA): TGCAGCGTTACCCGACAGGCACTCGGGTTTGGCTACACCTTC. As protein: CSVTRQALGFGYTF.

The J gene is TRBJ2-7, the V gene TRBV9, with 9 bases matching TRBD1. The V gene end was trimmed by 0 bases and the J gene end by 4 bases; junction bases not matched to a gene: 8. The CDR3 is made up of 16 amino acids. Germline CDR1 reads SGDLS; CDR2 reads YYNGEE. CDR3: CASSVGPGTGMYEQYF. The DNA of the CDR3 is TGTGCCAGCAGCGTAGGCCCCGGGACAGGGATGTACGAGCAGTACTTC.

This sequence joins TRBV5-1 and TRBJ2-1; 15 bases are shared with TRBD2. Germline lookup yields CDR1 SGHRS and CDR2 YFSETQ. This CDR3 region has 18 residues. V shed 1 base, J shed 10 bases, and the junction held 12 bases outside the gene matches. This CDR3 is CASSLLEIGTSGRSEQFF. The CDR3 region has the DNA TGCGCCAGCAGCTTGCTTGAGATAGGGACTAGCGGGAGGAGCGAGCAGTTCTTC.

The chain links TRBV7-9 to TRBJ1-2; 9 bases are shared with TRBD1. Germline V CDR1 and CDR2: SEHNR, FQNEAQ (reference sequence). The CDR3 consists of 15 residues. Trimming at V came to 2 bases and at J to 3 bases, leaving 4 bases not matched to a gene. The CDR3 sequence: CASSLWDREDYGYTF. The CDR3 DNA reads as TGTGCCAGCAGCTTATGGGACAGGGAGGACTATGGCTACACCTTC.

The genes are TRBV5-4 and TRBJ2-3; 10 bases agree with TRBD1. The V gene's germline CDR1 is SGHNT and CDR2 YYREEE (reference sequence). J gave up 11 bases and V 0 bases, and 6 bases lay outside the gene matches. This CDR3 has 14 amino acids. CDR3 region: CASSLDRDRGGQYF. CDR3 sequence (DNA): TGTGCCAGCAGCTTGGACCGGGACAGGGGTGGGCAGTATTTT.

In DNA, the CDR3 is TGTGCCAGCACCCTTGGACAGTACCCCTACGAGCAGTACTTC. Translating it yields CASTLGQYPYEQYF. This chain joins TRBV28 and TRBJ2-7, with a tentative D call TRBD1 (6 bases). The CDR3 has 14 amino acids. Between the trimmed V and J ends, which lost 7 bases and 2 bases, there was a span of 15 bases. The V gene's germline CDR1 is MDHEN and CDR2 SYDVKM.

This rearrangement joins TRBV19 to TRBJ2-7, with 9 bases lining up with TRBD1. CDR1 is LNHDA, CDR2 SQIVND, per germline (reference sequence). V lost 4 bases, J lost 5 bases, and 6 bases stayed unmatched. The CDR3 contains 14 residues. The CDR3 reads CASSTNRGPHEQYF. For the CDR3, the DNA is TGTGCCAGTAGTACCAACAGGGGGCCCCACGAGCAGTACTTC.

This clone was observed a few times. As DNA, the CDR3 is TGTGCCAGCAGCCCCCCCCAGGGAATCGTGGTGGATGGCTACACCTTC. Its translation: CASSPPQGIVVDGYTF. The V call is TRBV5-5, the J call TRBJ1-2; a weak D match, TRBD1 (5 bases). The CDR3 is 16 amino acids. V lost 4 bases, J lost 6 bases, and 22 bases lay in between. CDR1 SGHKS and CDR2 YYEKEE come from the germline V gene (reference sequence).

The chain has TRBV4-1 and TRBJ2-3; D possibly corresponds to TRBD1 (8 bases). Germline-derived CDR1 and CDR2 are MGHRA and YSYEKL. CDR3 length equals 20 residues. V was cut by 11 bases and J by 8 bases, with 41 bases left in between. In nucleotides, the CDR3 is TGCGCCGAGTGGGGGGGCGACAGGGGTTTGCGTCGCGGATTATCGGGTACGCAGTATTTT. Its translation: CAEWGGDRGLRRGLSGTQYF.

The CDR3 DNA reads as TGTGCCAGCAGCCCCCCGGGACTAGCGGTGGACAATGAGCAGTTCTTC. Translation gives CASSPPGLAVDNEQFF. The V and J genes are TRBV4-2 and TRBJ2-1; 11 bases fit TRBD2. The CDR3 contains 16 residues. Germline lookup yields CDR1 LGHNA and CDR2 YNFKEQ. The trim removed 4 bases at V and 5 bases at J, leaving 7 bases unmatched.

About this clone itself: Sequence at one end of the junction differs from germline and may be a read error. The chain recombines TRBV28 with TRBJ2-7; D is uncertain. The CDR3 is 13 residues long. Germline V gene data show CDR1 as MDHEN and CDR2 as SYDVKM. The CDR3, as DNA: TGTGCCGGCAGTCCTACCCTTCCCTACGAGCAGTACTTC. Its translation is CAGSPTLPYEQYF.

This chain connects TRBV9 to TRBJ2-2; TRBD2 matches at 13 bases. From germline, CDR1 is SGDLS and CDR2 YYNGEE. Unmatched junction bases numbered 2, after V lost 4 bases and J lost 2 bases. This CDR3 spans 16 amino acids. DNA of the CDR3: TGTGCCAGCAGCACTAGCGGGGGGGGTAACACCGGGGAGCTGTTTTTT. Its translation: CASSTSGGGNTGELFF.